A single sample is the source of the 8 T cell receptor beta chains below, sequenced in a study of T-cell memory formation after mild COVID-19. Via MiXCR, TCRdb re-called the 5' RACE reads, giving one row per CDR3 protein. Here the sample spans under 300,000 distinct CDR3 sequences, roughly 9.4% being singletons. Specimen: PBMCs or a T cell subset sorted from them (not recorded which). The receptors were sampled from a man younger than 30 who had mild COVID-19 (a few samples of this study predate the infection). Cell type and time point are not known.

This clonotype was counted ten times or more. The genes are TRBV12-3 or TRBV12-4 and TRBJ2-6; D is ambiguous. Trimming took off 7 bases at V and 4 bases at J, with 14 bases between the two ends. The CDR3 has 15 amino acids. This CDR3 reads CASILTLSGANVLTF. CDR3 nucleotides: TGTGCCAGCATCCTGACGCTTTCAGGGGCCAACGTCCTGACTTTC.

This clonotype turned up a few times. V usage is TRBV5-1 and J usage is TRBJ2-3, with 10 bases that match TRBD1. CDR1 is SGHRS and CDR2 is YFSETQ in the germline V gene. The V and J ends lost 4 bases and 5 bases, in that order; junction bases with no gene match: 4. The CDR3 runs to 14 residues. The CDR3 bases are TGCGCCAGCAGCCCCGGACAGGGGGGAGATACGCAGTATTTT. Encoded protein: CASSPGQGGDTQYF.

The chain uses TRBV2 and TRBJ2-5; 11 bases line up with TRBD2. Losses at the gene ends were 4 bases for V and 6 bases for J; bases not matched to a gene: 4. Germline V lookup: CDR1 SNHLY, CDR2 FYNNEI. The CDR3 contains 14 residues. CDR3 loop: CASSATSGEKTQYF. The CDR3 DNA sequence: TGTGCCAGCAGTGCGACTAGCGGGGAGAAGACCCAGTACTTC.

The sample holds many counts of this clonotype. The CDR3 protein is CASSPGYQETQYF. The DNA for the CDR3 is TGTGCCAGCAGCCCAGGGTACCAAGAGACCCAGTACTTC. This chain links TRBV18 with TRBJ2-5, with a weak D call TRBD1 (5 bases). The CDR3 sequence is 13 residues long. The V end lost 8 bases, the J end lost 0 bases, and 10 bases lay between the germline ends. Germline V gene data show CDR1 as KGHSH and CDR2 as LQKENI.

The rearrangement joins TRBV4-1 to TRBJ2-2, with TRBD2 matching 7 bases. J lost 6 bases, V lost 5 bases, and 18 bases had no gene match. Germline V lookup: CDR1 MGHRA, CDR2 YSYEKL. This CDR3 has 18 residues. CDR3: CASSGPFGTLGRAGELFF. CDR3 DNA sequence: TGCGCCAGCAGCGGACCCTTTGGGACTTTGGGGAGGGCCGGGGAGCTGTTTTTT.

Remarks on this clonotype: One base away lies a much larger clone, so this may be a sequencing read error. This chain joins TRBV20-1 and TRBJ1-2; D is unclear. The CDR3 spans 9 residues. The germline gives CDR1 DFQATT, CDR2 SNEGSKA (reference sequence). As DNA, the CDR3 is TGCAGTGCTAACGATGGCTACACCTTC. This encodes CSANDGYTF.

CDR3 sequence reads: CSASWGQYEQYF. In DNA form, the CDR3 reads TGCAGTGCTAGTTGGGGCCAGTACGAGCAGTACTTC. This chain connects TRBV20-1 to TRBJ2-7; D possibly corresponds to TRBD1 (5 bases). CDR1 and CDR2 from the germline V gene are DFQATT and SNEGSKA (reference sequence). CDR3 size: 12 residues. V dropped 3 bases and J dropped 4 bases, with 10 bases sitting between them.

This clonotype has just a few counts. V is TRBV7-2 and J is TRBJ2-5; 7 bases align to TRBD1. V was clipped by 7 bases and J by 7 bases; unmatched bases: 9. The CDR3 is made up of 13 amino acids. From germline, CDR1 is SGHTA and CDR2 FQGNSA. The DNA for the CDR3 is TGTGCCAGCACCGACGACAGGGTAGGGACCCAGTACTTC. Translated: CASTDDRVGTQYF.